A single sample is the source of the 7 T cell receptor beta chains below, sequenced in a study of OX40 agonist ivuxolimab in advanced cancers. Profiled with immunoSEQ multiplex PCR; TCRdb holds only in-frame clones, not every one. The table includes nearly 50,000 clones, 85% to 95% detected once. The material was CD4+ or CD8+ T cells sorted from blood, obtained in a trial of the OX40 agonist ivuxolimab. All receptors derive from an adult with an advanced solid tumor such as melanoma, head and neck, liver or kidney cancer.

In DNA, the CDR3 is TGTGCCAGCAGCCAGGGACTAGCTGACTACAATGAGCAGTTCTTC. Translating it yields CASSQGLADYNEQFF. The chain joins TRBV4-2 to TRBJ2-1; 9 bases agree with TRBD2. CDR3 length equals 15 residues. CDR1 and CDR2 (germline): LGHNA, YNFKEQ. With V trimmed by 3 bases and J by 3 bases, 3 bases remained unmatched.

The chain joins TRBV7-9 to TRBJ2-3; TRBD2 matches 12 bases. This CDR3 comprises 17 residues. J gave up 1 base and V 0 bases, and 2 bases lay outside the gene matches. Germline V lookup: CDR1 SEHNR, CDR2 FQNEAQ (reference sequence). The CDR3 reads CASSLAPSGGGTDTQYF. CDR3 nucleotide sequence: TGTGCCAGCAGCTTAGCGCCTAGCGGGGGGGGCACAGATACGCAGTATTTT.

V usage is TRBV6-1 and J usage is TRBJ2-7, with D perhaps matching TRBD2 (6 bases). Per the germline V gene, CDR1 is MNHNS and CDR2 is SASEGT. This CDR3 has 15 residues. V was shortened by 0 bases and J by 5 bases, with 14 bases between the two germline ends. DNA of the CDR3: TGTGCCAGCAGTGAAGCCGTGGAGGGATTTAACGAGCAGTACGTC. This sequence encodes CASSEAVEGFNEQYV.

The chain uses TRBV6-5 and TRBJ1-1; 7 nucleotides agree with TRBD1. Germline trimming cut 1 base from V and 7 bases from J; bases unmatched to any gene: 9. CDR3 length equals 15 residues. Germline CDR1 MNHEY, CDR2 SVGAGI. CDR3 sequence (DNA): TGTGCCAGCAGTTACTGGAGGGGGCCTCGGGGTGAAGCTTTCTTT. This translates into CASSYWRGPRGEAFF.

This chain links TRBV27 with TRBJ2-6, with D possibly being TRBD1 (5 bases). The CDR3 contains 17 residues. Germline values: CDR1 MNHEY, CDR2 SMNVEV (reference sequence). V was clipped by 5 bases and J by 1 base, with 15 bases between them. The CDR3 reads CASSLDSSGSGANVLTF. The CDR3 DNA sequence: TGTGCCAGCAGTCTCGACAGCTCCGGATCTGGGGCCAACGTCCTGACTTTC.

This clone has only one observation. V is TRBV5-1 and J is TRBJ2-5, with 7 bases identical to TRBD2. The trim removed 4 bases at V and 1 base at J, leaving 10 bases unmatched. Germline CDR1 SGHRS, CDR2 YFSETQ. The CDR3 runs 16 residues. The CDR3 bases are TGCGCCAGCAGCAAGAAGCGGGGCAATGCCCAAGAGACCCAGTACTTC. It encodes CASSKKRGNAQETQYF.

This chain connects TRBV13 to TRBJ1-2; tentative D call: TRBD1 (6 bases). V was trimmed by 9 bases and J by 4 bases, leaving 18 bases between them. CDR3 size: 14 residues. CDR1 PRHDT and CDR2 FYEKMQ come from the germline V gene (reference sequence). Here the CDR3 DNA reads TGTGCCAGTAATACAGGGCGAGGGAGCTATGGCTACACCTTC. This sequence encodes CASNTGRGSYGYTF.